The 25 T cell receptor beta chains below all came from one sample that was sequenced in a study of T cell responses to AZD1222 COVID-19 vaccine. The protocol was immunoSEQ multiplex PCR, while the TCRdb copy is restricted to in-frame clones and leaves out a portion. Among tens of thousands of clones, about four fifths were seen once, and the ten largest hold about 14%. The sequencing used peripheral blood, collected 28 days after the second AZD1222 dose. All receptors come from an adult who received the AZD1222 COVID-19 vaccine.

This chain connects TRBV10-3 to TRBJ2-3, with TRBD1 matching over 9 bases. Germline loops: CDR1 ENHRY, CDR2 SYGVKD. V dropped 0 bases and J dropped 2; count of bases not matched to a gene: 18. The CDR3 loop spans 21 amino acids. Written as DNA, the CDR3 is TGTGCCATCAGTGAGTCAGGGACAGGGTCTTTGTACGGCCTAATCACAGATACGCAGTATTTT. Amino acid sequence: CAISESGTGSLYGLITDTQYF.

About this clone: A much more abundant neighbour one base away suggests this may be a read error. This chain joins TRBV19 and TRBJ2-7, with 8 bases matching TRBD1. CDR3 length: 16 amino acids. CDR1 and CDR2 (germline): LNHDA, SQIVND (reference sequence). V lost 3 bases, J lost 6 bases, and 13 bases stayed unmatched. CDR3 amino acids: CASSISHGQGWCEQYF. The CDR3 coding sequence is TGTGCCAGTAGTATTTCCCATGGACAGGGTTGGTGCGAGCAGTACTTC. The entire variable domain, with the rest obtained from reference TRBV19 and TRBJ2-7, is as follows: DGGITQSPKYLFRKEGQNVTLSCEQNLNHDAMYWYRQDPGQGLRLIYYSQIVNDFQKGDIAEGYSVSREKKESFPLTVTSAQKNPTAFYLCASSISHGQGWCEQYFGPGTRLTVT.

The chain carries TRBV18 and TRBJ1-2; D is perhaps TRBD1 (6 bases). The CDR3 sequence is 14 residues long. V dropped 2 bases and J dropped 6 bases, with 13 bases sitting between them. CDR1 KGHSH and CDR2 LQKENI come from the germline V gene. CDR3 residues: CASSPVSQGDGYTF. The CDR3 region has the DNA TGTGCCAGCTCACCAGTGTCACAGGGAGATGGCTACACCTTC.

The rearrangement joins TRBV6-2 or TRBV6-3 to TRBJ1-2, with a possible D match to TRBD1 (5 bases). This CDR3 comprises 15 residues. Germline CDR1 and CDR2: MNHEY and SVGEGT. With 4 bases removed from V and 3 bases from J, the gap between germline ends came to 15 bases. CDR3 nucleotide sequence: TGTGCCAGCAGTTTCCGGGGCCTTTTAGACTATGGCTACACCTTC. Translation gives CASSFRGLLDYGYTF.

The V and J genes are TRBV2 and TRBJ1-1, with 7 bases that match TRBD1. V lost 3 bases, J lost 2 bases, and 6 bases stayed unmatched. The CDR3 runs to 15 residues. CDR1 and CDR2 from the germline V gene are SNHLY and FYNNEI. This chain's CDR3 is CASSELTGFNTEAFF. CDR3 coding DNA: TGTGCCAGCAGTGAGTTGACAGGGTTTAACACTGAAGCTTTCTTT.

J is TRBJ1-2 and V is TRBV27; a weak D match, TRBD1 (5 bases). The V end was cut by 4 bases, the J end by 7 bases, with 7 bases between. This CDR3 comprises 11 residues. Germline CDR1 is MNHEY and CDR2 is SMNVEV (reference sequence). CDR3 region: CASSSGLGYTF. CDR3 sequence (DNA): TGTGCCAGCAGTTCGGGACTTGGCTACACCTTC.

The chain uses TRBV19 and TRBJ1-1, with D perhaps TRBD1 (5 bases). With 7 bases removed from V and 0 bases from J, the gap between germline ends came to 9 bases. This CDR3 has 13 amino acids. Germline V gene sequence: CDR1 LNHDA, CDR2 SQIVND (reference sequence). This CDR3 is CASTSRVNTEAFF. For the CDR3, the DNA is TGTGCCAGTACCTCCAGGGTGAACACTGAAGCTTTCTTT.

The chain carries TRBV6-4 and TRBJ2-1; TRBD2 agrees at 7 bases. CDR1 MRHNA and CDR2 SNTAGT come from the germline V gene. V lost 2 bases, J lost 6 bases, and 7 bases stayed unmatched. This CDR3 is built from 15 residues. CDR3 coding DNA: TGTGCCAGCAGTGACGGACTAGGTAATTTCAATGAGCAGTTCTTC. Protein: CASSDGLGNFNEQFF.

The chain recombines TRBV18 with TRBJ1-1; 8 bases match TRBD1. CDR3 length equals 13 residues. Germline assignment: CDR1 KGHSH and CDR2 LQKENI. V lost 3 bases and J lost 7; bases outside the gene matches: 4. As DNA, the CDR3 is TGTGCCAGCTCACCGGGGACAGGTAATGAAGCTTTCTTT. Translation: CASSPGTGNEAFF.

The J gene is TRBJ2-1, the V gene TRBV7-8; D is ambiguous. The CDR3 consists of 13 residues. Looked up from germline, CDR1 is SGHVS and CDR2 is FQNEAQ. V was cut by 3 bases and J by 5 bases, with 8 bases left in between. The CDR3 coding sequence is TGTGCCAGCAGCTTTGGAATGGACAATGAGCAGTTCTTC. Its protein is CASSFGMDNEQFF.

This clone turned up a few times. The rearrangement uses TRBV10-3 and TRBJ2-7; perhaps TRBD2 as D (5 bases). The ends were cut back, 3 bases at V and 0 bases at J, with 15 bases in the middle. Germline values: CDR1 ENHRY, CDR2 SYGVKD. This CDR3 has 16 amino acids. The CDR3 region is CAISDPGSADSYEQYF. The CDR3 DNA reads as TGTGCCATCAGTGACCCCGGTAGCGCCGACTCCTACGAGCAGTACTTC.

This clone occurred a few times. The rearrangement joins TRBV7-9 to TRBJ2-7; 7 positions match TRBD1. Germline CDR1 reads SEHNR; CDR2 reads FQNEAQ (reference sequence). Trimming at V came to 5 bases and at J to 2 bases, leaving 12 bases not matched to a gene. This CDR3 has 16 residues. The CDR3 protein is CASSRLGRDRTYEQYF. As DNA, the CDR3 is TGTGCCAGCAGCCGTCTCGGAAGGGACAGAACCTACGAGCAGTACTTC.

The CDR3 region is CASIWGGAHGYTF. The CDR3 bases are TGTGCCAGCATATGGGGGGGCGCGCACGGCTACACCTTC. The gene calls are TRBV28 and TRBJ1-2, with D tentatively TRBD1 (6 bases). V dropped 7 bases and J dropped 8 bases, with 17 bases sitting between them. This CDR3 comprises 13 residues. CDR1 is MDHEN, CDR2 SYDVKM, per germline.

This rearrangement joins TRBV2 to TRBJ1-1; 7 bases are a match to TRBD1. The V segment lost 6 bases and the J segment 5 bases; nucleotides outside the gene matches: 9. The CDR3 runs to 14 residues. The germline CDR1 and CDR2 sequences are SNHLY and FYNNEI. CDR3 DNA: TGTGCCAGCAGACCTACGACAGGGTGGACTGAAGCTTTCTTT. Translation: CASRPTTGWTEAFF.

The rearrangement links TRBV2 to TRBJ1-2; D remains ambiguous. Trimming took 1 base from V and 5 from J, leaving 20 bases between them. CDR3 size: 17 residues. Germline assignment: CDR1 SNHLY and CDR2 FYNNEI. The CDR3 DNA reads TGTGCCAGCAGTGAAGGAGTTGGGTTTTACGGGAGATATGGCTACACCTTC. It yields the protein CASSEGVGFYGRYGYTF.

Concerning this clone itself: This same CDR3 is encoded by further DNA sequences in the sample. The V call is TRBV7-2, the J call TRBJ1-3; no definite D call. The ends were cut back, 1 base at V and 1 base at J, with 2 bases in the middle. Germline V gives CDR1 SGHTA, CDR2 FQGNSA. This CDR3 is built from 13 residues. CDR3 protein: CASSLVSGNTIYF. CDR3 DNA: TGTGCCAGCAGCTTAGTTTCTGGAAACACCATATATTTT.

This clone was counted a few times. CDR3 sequence reads: CAWTFGAGNTIYF. The DNA of the CDR3 is TGTGCCTGGACGTTTGGAGCTGGAAACACCATATATTTT. J is TRBJ1-3 and V is TRBV30, with D hard to call. The CDR3 spans 13 residues. Germline V CDR1 and CDR2: GTSNPN, SVGIG (reference sequence). V was clipped by 4 bases and J by 2 bases, with 9 bases between them.

The chain is built from TRBV5-5 and TRBJ1-3, with D perhaps matching TRBD1 (5 bases). The V end lost 4 bases, the J end lost 0 bases, and 14 bases lay between the germline ends. The germline V gene encodes CDR1 SGHKS and CDR2 YYEKEE (reference sequence). The CDR3 consists of 16 residues. CDR3 nucleotides: TGTGCCAGCAGCCGAATTATGACAGACTCTGGAAACACCATATATTTT. Translating it yields CASSRIMTDSGNTIYF.

A remark on this clone: This sample includes further DNA sequences coding for the same CDR3. The chain has TRBV2 and TRBJ1-4; the D gene is possibly TRBD1 (5 bases). Germline CDR1 SNHLY, CDR2 FYNNEI. The CDR3 length is 16 residues. V was pared by 2 bases and J by 4 bases, with 14 bases between. CDR3 sequence reads: CASSERQSHVNEKLFF. As DNA, the CDR3 is TGTGCCAGCAGTGAAAGACAGAGTCATGTTAATGAAAAACTGTTTTTT. The entire variable domain, with the rest obtained from reference TRBV2 and TRBJ1-4, is as follows: EPEVTQTPSHQVTQMGQEVILRCVPISNHLYFYWYRQILGQKVEFLVSFYNNEISEKSEIFDDQFSVERPDGSNFTLKIRSTKLEDSAMYFCASSERQSHVNEKLFFGSGTQLSVL.

The J gene is TRBJ2-1, the V gene TRBV18, with no clear D. CDR3 length: 11 amino acids. Trimming shortened V by 2 bases and J by 9 bases, and 5 bases separated the two germline ends. Germline values: CDR1 KGHSH, CDR2 LQKENI. DNA for the CDR3: TGTGCCAGCTCACCAGGGGTTGAGCAGTTCTTC. It translates to CASSPGVEQFF.

The chain joins TRBV2 to TRBJ1-2; D unclear. Germline values: CDR1 SNHLY, CDR2 FYNNEI. This CDR3 is built from 13 residues. V lost 6 bases and J 7 bases, leaving 15 bases between the germline ends. This CDR3 is CASRDDLTGGYTF. DNA of the CDR3: TGTGCCAGCAGGGACGACCTGACTGGTGGCTACACCTTC.

V usage is TRBV19 and J usage is TRBJ2-2; the D is unclear. The CDR3 has 11 residues. V shed 6 bases and J shed 3 bases, with 2 bases lying between them. Germline-derived CDR1 and CDR2 are LNHDA and SQIVND (reference sequence). The CDR3 nucleotides read TGTGCCAGTAGATACACCGGGGAGCTGTTTTTT. The encoded protein is CASRYTGELFF.

V is TRBV7-9 and J is TRBJ1-1; D not certain. Germline values: CDR1 SEHNR, CDR2 FQNEAQ (reference sequence). The CDR3 is made up of 13 amino acids. Trimming took 0 bases from V and 6 from J, leaving 8 bases between them. The CDR3 DNA reads as TGTGCCAGCAGCTTAGCGCGGGGTGCTGAAGCTTTCTTT. It specifies CASSLARGAEAFF.

The chain couples TRBV4-1 to TRBJ1-4; 9 bases fit TRBD1. This CDR3 is 16 amino acids long. J lost 6 bases, V lost 4 bases, and 9 bases had no gene match. Germline V gives CDR1 MGHRA, CDR2 YSYEKL. This CDR3 reads CASSPRGQGADEKLFF. The CDR3 DNA reads as TGCGCCAGCAGCCCACGGGGACAGGGCGCAGATGAAAAACTGTTTTTT.

The chain uses TRBV4-1 and TRBJ2-3; D gene uncertain. The CDR3 loop spans 16 amino acids. V was trimmed by 0 bases and J by 1 base, leaving 11 bases between them. Germline lookup yields CDR1 MGHRA and CDR2 YSYEKL. Written as DNA, the CDR3 is TGCGCCAGCAGCCAAGATCCGTTTCCAGGCACAGATACGCAGTATTTT. Its protein is CASSQDPFPGTDTQYF.